The 25 T cell receptor beta chains below were found in one sample sequenced in a study of neurological immune-mediated disorders. TCRdb analysed the 5' RACE reads with MiXCR anew, one entry per CDR3 protein. Seen here are 20,000 to 25,000 distinct CDR3 sequences, 17% observed once, and the top ten hold around 7%. The sample consisted of CD8+ T cells from blood. The receptors come from a woman between 18 and 29 years old with multiple sclerosis.

There are many counts of this clonotype. The rearrangement uses TRBV27 and TRBJ1-5; possibly TRBD1 for D (5 bases). The V and J ends lost 6 bases and 1 base respectively, with 10 bases between them. CDR3 length equals 14 residues. The germline V gene has CDR1 MNHEY and CDR2 SMNVEV (reference sequence). This CDR3 reads CASSPGRSNQPQHF. The DNA of the CDR3 is TGTGCCAGCAGCCCGGGACGGAGCAATCAGCCCCAGCATTTT.

This clonotype qualifies as medium-sized. CDR3 sequence (DNA): TGCGCCAGCAGCTTGGAACCCACCTACGAGCAGTACGTC. Its translation: CASSLEPTYEQYV. This sequence joins TRBV5-1 and TRBJ2-7; D ambiguous. The V and J ends lost 0 bases and 2 bases respectively, with 6 bases between them. CDR1 and CDR2 (germline): SGHRS, YFSETQ. The CDR3 covers 13 residues.

In this sample, this clonotype turned up many times. This rearrangement joins TRBV24-1 to TRBJ2-5; D uncertain. CDR3 size: 13 residues. V lost 0 bases and J lost 1, with 2 bases in between. Germline CDR1 is KGHDR and CDR2 is SFDVKD. The CDR3 sequence: CATSDLRQETQYF. The CDR3 nucleotides read TGTGCCACCAGTGATTTGCGCCAAGAGACCCAGTACTTC.

The chain links TRBV6-5 to TRBJ2-3, with TRBD2 matching over 10 bases. The germline V gene encodes CDR1 MNHEY and CDR2 SVGAGI. The CDR3 consists of 15 residues. The junction had 3 bases not matched to a gene; V was cut back by 5 bases and J by 1 base. The CDR3 nucleotides read TGTGCCAGCAGTGTCGGGACTAGCGGCACAGATACGCAGTATTTT. This sequence encodes CASSVGTSGTDTQYF.

This clonotype is categorized as medium-sized (0.01 to 0.1%). The chain carries TRBV9 and TRBJ2-3, with D perhaps given as TRBD1 or TRBD2 (5 bases each). This CDR3 comprises 13 residues. V was cut by 0 bases and J by 4 bases, with 6 bases left in between. The germline gives CDR1 SGDLS, CDR2 YYNGEE. Here the CDR3 reads CASSVGGPDTQYF. CDR3 sequence (DNA): TGTGCCAGCAGCGTAGGGGGACCAGATACGCAGTATTTT.

This clonotype was detected many times. The V call is TRBV6-5, the J call TRBJ2-2; no clear D. The germline V gene has CDR1 MNHEY and CDR2 SVGAGI. CDR3 length equals 15 residues. Trimming left V 3 bases short and J 2 bases short, with 10 bases between. The CDR3: CASSYTSSNTGELFF. The CDR3 DNA reads as TGTGCCAGCAGTTATACCAGTTCTAACACCGGGGAGCTGTTTTTT.

At least ten counts were recorded for this clonotype. This CDR3 reads CSARPREGTEAFF. The CDR3 DNA is TGCAGCGCTCGCCCCAGGGAGGGTACTGAAGCTTTCTTT. The V call is TRBV29-1, the J call TRBJ1-1; a possible D gene is TRBD1 (5 bases). Germline CDR1 and CDR2: SQVTM and ANQGSEA. The CDR3 sequence is 13 residues long. Trimming took off 7 bases at V and 5 bases at J, with 17 bases between the two ends.

Ten or more counts support this clonotype. V usage is TRBV15 and J usage is TRBJ1-2, with D uncertain. V lost 0 bases, J lost 5 bases, and 7 bases lay in between. The CDR3 consists of 13 residues. Germline V lookup: CDR1 LNHNV, CDR2 YYDKDF (reference sequence). CDR3 bases: TGTGCCACCAGCAGAGATACGGTGTATGGCTACACCTTC. Amino acid sequence: CATSRDTVYGYTF.

This clonotype was observed at least ten times. V is TRBV7-6 and J is TRBJ1-2, with D uncertain. CDR3 length equals 14 residues. V lost 2 bases and J 6 bases, leaving 13 bases between the germline ends. The germline gives CDR1 SGHVS, CDR2 FNYEAQ. The DNA of the CDR3 is TGTGCCAGCAGCTTAACTGCAGGTGACGATGGCTACACCTTC. Its protein is CASSLTAGDDGYTF.

This clonotype was counted at least ten times. The chain carries TRBV5-1 and TRBJ2-1; 8 bases match TRBD1. CDR1 and CDR2 (germline): SGHRS, YFSETQ. Unmatched junction bases numbered 5, after V lost 4 bases and J lost 8 bases. The CDR3 loop spans 13 amino acids. The CDR3 region is CASSATGADEQFF. CDR3 nucleotides: TGCGCCAGCAGCGCGACAGGGGCCGATGAGCAGTTCTTC.

The genes are TRBV14 and TRBJ2-1; no definite D call. Germline lookup yields CDR1 SGHDN and CDR2 FVKESK. The germline V and J ends were trimmed by 0 bases and 0 bases, with 6 bases remaining between them. The CDR3 sequence is 15 residues long. The CDR3 loop reads CASSQDLRSYNEQFF. DNA of the CDR3: TGTGCCAGCAGCCAAGATCTCCGCTCCTACAATGAGCAGTTCTTC.

The sample holds many counts of this clonotype. CDR3: CASSLWGPDTEAFF. The CDR3 DNA sequence: TGTGCCAGCAGCTTATGGGGGCCTGACACTGAAGCTTTCTTT. The chain recombines TRBV7-6 with TRBJ1-1, with D possibly TRBD1 on 6 matching bases. V gave up 2 bases and J gave up 3 bases, with 10 bases separating them. Germline V gene data show CDR1 as SGHVS and CDR2 as FNYEAQ. CDR3 length: 14 amino acids.

At least ten counts were recorded for this clonotype. The chain is built from TRBV20-1 and TRBJ1-1, with TRBD1 matching 9 bases. The ends lost 6 bases at V and 8 bases at J; junction bases unmatched: 7. CDR1 is DFQATT, CDR2 SNEGSKA, per germline (reference sequence). The CDR3 sequence is 12 residues long. This CDR3 is CSADGQGTEAFF. CDR3 nucleotides: TGCAGTGCGGACGGACAGGGGACCGAAGCTTTCTTT.

This clonotype was seen repeatedly, ten times or more. J is TRBJ1-5 and V is TRBV28; 7 nucleotides align to TRBD1. V was pared by 4 bases and J by 3 bases, with 6 bases of the junction left unmatched. From germline, CDR1 is MDHEN and CDR2 SYDVKM. CDR3 length: 15 residues. In DNA, the CDR3 is TGTGCCAGCAGTTCCAGACAGGGCCCCAATCAGCCCCAGCATTTT. Its translation is CASSSRQGPNQPQHF. Full variable domain (outside the CDR3, taken from reference TRBV28 and TRBJ1-5): DVKVTQSSRYLVKRTGEKVFLECVQDMDHENMFWYRQDPGLGLRLIYFSYDVKMKEKGDIPEGYSVSREKKERFSLILESASTNQTSMYLCASSSRQGPNQPQHFGDGTRLSIL.

This clonotype was seen at least ten times. The chain has TRBV7-9 and TRBJ1-1; 7 nucleotides match TRBD1. The junction had 1 base not matched to a gene; V was cut back by 1 base and J by 5 bases. CDR1 SEHNR and CDR2 FQNEAQ come from the germline V gene (reference sequence). This CDR3 region has 13 residues. DNA for the CDR3: TGTGCCAGCAGCTTAGGACAGGGTACTGAAGCTTTCTTT. Translated, it gives CASSLGQGTEAFF. Filled out from reference TRBV7-9 and TRBJ1-1, the complete variable domain reads DTGVSQNPRHKITKRGQNVTFRCDPISEHNRLYWYRQTLGQGPEFLTYFQNEAQLEKSRLLSDRFSAERPKGSFSTLEIQRTEQGDSAMYLCASSLGQGTEAFFGQGTRLTVV.

This clonotype was counted many times. V gene TRBV6-5 combines with J gene TRBJ1-1; D possibly corresponds to TRBD1 (5 bases). The germline V gene encodes CDR1 MNHEY and CDR2 SVGAGI. The CDR3 spans 14 residues. The V end was cut by 2 bases, the J end by 6 bases, with 13 bases between. The CDR3 DNA reads TGTGCCAGCAGTTACCGGATGGGGCAGGCTGAAGCTTTCTTT. Translation: CASSYRMGQAEAFF.

This clonotype is classed as medium-sized. V usage is TRBV29-1 and J usage is TRBJ1-4; D uncertain. The CDR3 sequence is 14 residues long. V lost 0 bases to trimming and J lost 3 bases, with 8 bases between them. Looked up from germline, CDR1 is SQVTM and CDR2 is ANQGSEA. CDR3 DNA: TGCAGCGTTGAAGATGGGGAATCTAATGAAAAACTGTTTTTT. Residues: CSVEDGESNEKLFF.

This clonotype was counted many times. The chain combines TRBV12-3 or TRBV12-4 with TRBJ2-2; D not resolved. Trimming removed 1 base from V and 7 bases from J, with 7 bases in between. This CDR3 has 13 amino acids. CDR3 nucleotides: TGTGCCAGCAGTTTAGTTCCGGACGGGGAGCTGTTTTTT. Protein product: CASSLVPDGELFF.

This sequence joins TRBV25-1 and TRBJ2-1; D not resolved. Germline-derived CDR1 and CDR2 are MGHDK and SYGVNS. The V and J ends lost 3 bases and 0 bases respectively, with 12 bases between them. The CDR3 totals 16 residues. CDR3 protein: CASSDHYKHSYNEQFF. For the CDR3, the DNA is TGTGCCAGCAGTGACCATTACAAGCACTCCTACAATGAGCAGTTCTTC.

This clonotype was observed at least ten times. This chain joins TRBV20-1 and TRBJ2-3; 9 bases are shared with TRBD2. Germline V CDR1 and CDR2: DFQATT, SNEGSKA (reference sequence). The CDR3 sequence is 15 residues long. The V segment lost 1 base and the J segment 4 bases; nucleotides outside the gene matches: 6. CDR3 loop: CSARGPSGDSDTQYF. The CDR3 DNA reads as TGCAGTGCTAGAGGCCCTAGCGGGGATTCAGATACGCAGTATTTT.

This clonotype was observed a few times. The chain employs TRBV28 and TRBJ2-1; 7 positions agree with TRBD2. From germline, CDR1 is MDHEN and CDR2 SYDVKM. The CDR3 covers 15 residues. J was trimmed by 2 bases and V by 5 bases; bases with no gene match: 6. This chain's CDR3 is CASSPQGGAYNEQFF. CDR3 DNA sequence: TGTGCCAGCAGTCCTCAGGGAGGGGCCTACAATGAGCAGTTCTTC.

This clonotype showed up many times. The J gene is TRBJ2-1, the V gene TRBV9; D not resolved. Germline loops: CDR1 SGDLS, CDR2 YYNGEE. The CDR3 totals 12 residues. V was cut by 4 bases and J by 8 bases, with 10 bases left in between. The chain's CDR3 is CASSPPTYEQFF. In DNA, the CDR3 is TGTGCCAGCAGCCCCCCCACCTATGAGCAGTTCTTC.

A single count supports this clonotype. The chain couples TRBV29-1 to TRBJ1-2; D uncertain. This CDR3 comprises 13 residues. Trimming stripped 5 bases from V and 0 bases from J, with 10 bases between. Germline CDR1 and CDR2: SQVTM and ANQGSEA. The CDR3 here is CSVRHQANYGYTF. The CDR3 region has the DNA TGCAGCGTTCGACACCAAGCTAACTATGGCTACACCTTC.

This clonotype counts as medium-sized. The rearrangement uses TRBV20-1 and TRBJ2-7; D call uncertain. Trimming removed 3 bases from V and 4 bases from J, with 10 bases in between. CDR1 DFQATT and CDR2 SNEGSKA come from the germline V gene (reference sequence). This CDR3 spans 12 amino acids. Here the CDR3 DNA reads TGCAGTGCTAGGGGTGAGATGTACGAGCAGTACGTC. Translated, it gives CSARGEMYEQYV.

This clonotype was picked up a small number of times. The CDR3 loop is CASSRLSGEQYV. In DNA form, the CDR3 reads TGTGCCAGCAGCCGACTATCGGGCGAGCAGTACGTC. The J gene is TRBJ2-7, the V gene TRBV7-9; possible D gene TRBD2, 5 bases. The CDR3 length is 12 residues. With 5 bases removed from V and 6 bases from J, the gap between germline ends came to 11 bases. Looked up from germline, CDR1 is SEHNR and CDR2 is FQNEAQ (reference sequence).